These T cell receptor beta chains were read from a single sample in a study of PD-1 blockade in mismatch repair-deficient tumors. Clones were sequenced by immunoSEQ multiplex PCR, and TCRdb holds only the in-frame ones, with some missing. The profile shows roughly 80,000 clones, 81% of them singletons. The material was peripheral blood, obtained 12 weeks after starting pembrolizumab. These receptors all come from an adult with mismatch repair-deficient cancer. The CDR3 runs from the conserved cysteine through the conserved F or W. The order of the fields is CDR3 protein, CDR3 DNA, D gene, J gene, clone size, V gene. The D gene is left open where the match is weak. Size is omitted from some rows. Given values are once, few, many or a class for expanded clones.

CDR3: CASSERNREDTQYF; DNA: TGTGCCAGCAGCGAGCGTAACAGGGAAGATACGCAGTATTTT; D: -; J: TRBJ2-3; size: -; V: TRBV9
CDR3: CASSYSPDLMNTEAFF; DNA: TGTGCCAGCAGTTACTCCCCCGATCTCATGAACACTGAAGCTTTCTTT; D: -; J: TRBJ1-1; size: -; V: TRBV6-6
CDR3: CASSHFGTSGKLQFF; DNA: TGTGCCAGCAGCCACTTCGGGACTAGCGGGAAGCTTCAGTTCTTC; D: TRBD2; J: TRBJ2-1; size: -; V: TRBV14
CDR3: CASSLGQTVSYEQYF; DNA: TGTGCCAGCAGTTTGGGACAGACAGTCTCCTACGAGCAGTACTTC; D: TRBD1; J: TRBJ2-7; size: few; V: TRBV2
CDR3: CASSLLQGEIGELFF; DNA: TGCGCCAGCAGCTTGTTACAGGGCGAAATCGGGGAGCTGTTTTTT; D: -; J: TRBJ2-2; size: -; V: TRBV5-1
CDR3: CSVETGNTIYF; DNA: TGCAGCGTTGAGACTGGAAACACCATATATTTT; D: -; J: TRBJ1-3; size: -; V: TRBV29-1
CDR3: CAWSVGLAGENEQFF; DNA: TGTGCCTGGAGTGTAGGGCTAGCGGGGGAGAATGAGCAGTTCTTC; D: TRBD2; J: TRBJ2-1; size: once; V: TRBV30
CDR3: CASSLNGGAERTDTQYF; DNA: TGTGCCAGCAGCTTAAACGGGGGGGCGGAGCGCACAGATACGCAGTATTTT; D: TRBD2; J: TRBJ2-3; size: -; V: TRBV7-3
CDR3: CSVEDSLEKLFF; DNA: TGCAGCGTTGAAGATAGCCTTGAAAAACTGTTTTTT; D: -; J: TRBJ1-4; size: -; V: TRBV29-1
CDR3: CATMEGGETQYF; DNA: TGTGCCACCATGGAGGGTGGAGAGACCCAGTACTTC; D: -; J: TRBJ2-5; size: -; V: TRBV10-3
CDR3: CASSRGLAGVLRGELFF; DNA: TGTGCCAGCAGCCGTGGACTAGCGGGAGTCCTTAGAGGGGAGCTGTTTTTT; D: TRBD2; J: TRBJ2-2; size: -; V: TRBV14
CDR3: CASSTGPRGEKLFF; DNA: TGTGCCAGTAGTACTGGACCGAGGGGTGAAAAACTGTTTTTT; D: -; J: TRBJ1-4; size: -; V: TRBV19
CDR3: CASGRLAGSTDTQYF; DNA: TGTGCCAGCGGTCGACTAGCGGGGAGCACAGATACGCAGTATTTT; D: TRBD2; J: TRBJ2-3; size: many; V: TRBV9
CDR3: CASSQGLLGSSYEQYF; DNA: TGCGCCAGCAGCCAAGGACTCCTCGGCAGCTCCTACGAGCAGTACTTC; D: -; J: TRBJ2-7; size: -; V: TRBV4-3
CDR3: CASSEALDEQFF; DNA: TGTGCCAGCAGTGAAGCGCTCGATGAGCAGTTCTTC; D: -; J: TRBJ2-1; size: -; V: TRBV6-1
CDR3: CASSVNGGTYEQYF; DNA: TGTGCCAGCAGCGTAAATGGTGGAACCTACGAGCAGTACTTC; D: -; J: TRBJ2-7; size: -; V: TRBV9
CDR3: CASKKPGEFDTQYF; DNA: TGCGCCAGCAAAAAGCCCGGGGAGTTCGATACGCAGTATTTT; D: -; J: TRBJ2-3; size: -; V: TRBV5-1
CDR3: CASSFRGTANNEQFF; DNA: TGTGCCAGCAGTTTTCGGGGGACAGCAAACAATGAGCAGTTCTTC; D: -; J: TRBJ2-1; size: -; V: TRBV6-5
CDR3: CASSQDVESEAFF; DNA: TGTGCCAGCTCGCAGGATGTGGAATCGGAAGCTTTCTTT; D: -; J: TRBJ1-1; size: -; V: TRBV18
CDR3: CASSRTSGYNEQFF; DNA: TGTGCCAGCAGTAGGACTAGCGGGTACAATGAGCAGTTCTTC; D: TRBD2; J: TRBJ2-1; size: -; V: TRBV6-5
CDR3: CASSQVGSNQPQHF; DNA: TGCGCCAGCAGCCAAGTTGGCAGCAATCAGCCCCAGCATTTT; D: -; J: TRBJ1-5; size: -; V: TRBV4-1
CDR3: CASSLETGQPNEQFF; DNA: TGTGCCAGCAGCTTAGAGACAGGGCAACCCAATGAGCAGTTCTTC; D: TRBD1; J: TRBJ2-1; size: -; V: TRBV7-9
CDR3: CSVTGLAGGPRRETQYF; DNA: TGCAGCGTCACCGGACTAGCGGGAGGGCCCCGCAGAGAGACCCAGTACTTC; D: TRBD2; J: TRBJ2-5; size: -; V: TRBV29-1
CDR3: CAISGTGGNTEAFF; DNA: TGTGCCATCAGTGGAACAGGGGGGAACACTGAAGCTTTCTTT; D: TRBD1; J: TRBJ1-1; size: -; V: TRBV10-3
CDR3: CASSLTGTNTEAFF; DNA: TGCGCCAGCAGCTTGACAGGCACAAACACTGAAGCTTTCTTT; D: -; J: TRBJ1-1; size: -; V: TRBV5-1
CDR3: CASSPGTGDPYEQYF; DNA: TGCGCCAGCAGCCCCGGGACAGGAGATCCCTACGAGCAGTACTTC; D: TRBD1; J: TRBJ2-7; size: -; V: TRBV5-1
CDR3: CASSPVGLSISEQYF; DNA: TGTGCCAGCAGCCCAGTGGGCCTATCAATCTCCGAGCAGTACTTC; D: -; J: TRBJ2-7; size: -; V: TRBV7-9
CDR3: CASSPDSFLAKNIQYF; DNA: TGTGCCAGCAGCCCTGACAGTTTTTTAGCCAAAAACATTCAGTACTTC; D: -; J: TRBJ2-4; size: -; V: TRBV27
CDR3: CASSASGHLAAFF; DNA: TGTGCCAGCAGCGCGTCGGGACACCTGGCCGCTTTCTTT; D: -; J: TRBJ1-1; size: -; V: TRBV7-8
CDR3: CASSPGLAGGIWYNEQFF; DNA: TGTGCCAGCAGCCCGGGACTAGCGGGAGGTATTTGGTACAATGAGCAGTTCTTC; D: TRBD2; J: TRBJ2-1; size: -; V: TRBV13
CDR3: CASSWDRASNQPQHF; DNA: TGCGCCAGCAGCTGGGACAGGGCTAGCAATCAGCCCCAGCATTTT; D: TRBD1; J: TRBJ1-5; size: few; V: TRBV4-1
CDR3: CASSSYEQYF; DNA: TGTGCCAGCAGTTCCTACGAGCAGTACTTC; D: -; J: TRBJ2-7; size: few; V: TRBV2
CDR3: CASSVGSNQPQHF; DNA: TGTGCCAGCAGCGTAGGTAGCAATCAGCCCCAGCATTTT; D: -; J: TRBJ1-5; size: -; V: TRBV9
CDR3: CASSPQGKEDEKLFF; DNA: TGTGCCAGCAGCCCTCAGGGTAAGGAGGATGAAAAACTGTTTTTT; D: -; J: TRBJ1-4; size: -; V: TRBV5-6
CDR3: CASSLGTSGSYNEQFF; DNA: TGTGCCAGCAGCTTAGGGACTAGCGGGAGCTACAATGAGCAGTTCTTC; D: TRBD2; J: TRBJ2-1; size: -; V: TRBV7-3
CDR3: CASSRWGLAGEYHEQYF; DNA: TGTGCCAGCAGCCGTTGGGGACTAGCGGGGGAGTATCACGAGCAGTACTTC; D: TRBD2; J: TRBJ2-7; size: once; V: TRBV5-4
CDR3: CASSLIRGRFYNEQFF; DNA: TGTGCCAGCAGCTTAATCAGGGGTCGATTTTACAATGAGCAGTTCTTC; D: -; J: TRBJ2-1; size: -; V: TRBV6-6
CDR3: CASSPRTGSYEQYF; DNA: TGTGCCAGCTCACCAAGGACAGGCTCCTACGAGCAGTACTTC; D: TRBD1; J: TRBJ2-7; size: -; V: TRBV18
CDR3: CASRRSSQSYTEQYF; DNA: TGCGCCAGCAGGAGGTCTAGCCAGTCTTATACCGAGCAGTACTTC; D: -; J: TRBJ2-7; size: -; V: TRBV5-1
CDR3: CASSTGTGNFRQFF; DNA: TGTGCCAGCAGTACCGGGACTGGAAATTTCAGGCAGTTCTTC; D: -; J: TRBJ2-1; size: -; V: TRBV6-4
CDR3: CASKGQGGFVGTEAFF; DNA: TGTGCCAGTAAAGGGCAGGGGGGATTTGTGGGCACTGAAGCTTTCTTT; D: TRBD1; J: TRBJ1-1; size: -; V: TRBV19
CDR3: CASSLTGGSTDTQYF; DNA: TGTGCCAGCAGCCTGACAGGGGGTAGCACAGATACGCAGTATTTT; D: TRBD1; J: TRBJ2-3; size: once; V: TRBV7-3
CDR3: CASSLRGAAPSTDTQYF; DNA: TGTGCCAGCAGCTTAAGGGGAGCAGCCCCTAGCACAGATACGCAGTATTTT; D: -; J: TRBJ2-3; size: -; V: TRBV11-1
CDR3: CASSRARGDEQFF; DNA: TGTGCCAGCTCCCGGGCAAGGGGGGATGAGCAGTTCTTC; D: -; J: TRBJ2-1; size: -; V: TRBV18
CDR3: CASSPTWAGGYEQYF; DNA: TGCGCCAGCAGCCCCACGTGGGCAGGGGGCTACGAGCAGTACTTC; D: TRBD1; J: TRBJ2-7; size: few; V: TRBV10-2
CDR3: CASSQVPDSYEQYF; DNA: TGCGCCAGCAGCCAAGTCCCGGACTCCTACGAGCAGTACTTC; D: -; J: TRBJ2-7; size: once; V: TRBV4-1
CDR3: CASLSGSSYEQYF; DNA: TGTGCCAGCCTTAGCGGGAGCAGCTACGAGCAGTACTTC; D: TRBD2; J: TRBJ2-7; size: -; V: TRBV10-3
CDR3: CASSLVLAGAGEQFF; DNA: TGTGCCAGCAGCTTGGTCCTAGCGGGAGCGGGTGAGCAGTTCTTC; D: TRBD2; J: TRBJ2-1; size: -; V: TRBV5-8
CDR3: CASSRLYEQYF; DNA: TGTGCCAGCAGCCGCCTCTACGAGCAGTACTTC; D: -; J: TRBJ2-7; size: -; V: TRBV7-9
CDR3: CSVVVGYRGTGELFF; DNA: TGCAGCGTTGTCGTCGGCTACCGAGGCACCGGGGAGCTGTTTTTT; D: -; J: TRBJ2-2; size: -; V: TRBV29-1
CDR3: CASTLDTDTQYF; DNA: TGTGCCAGCACTCTTGACACAGATACGCAGTATTTT; D: -; J: TRBJ2-3; size: -; V: TRBV6-1
CDR3: CASSLDNYGYTF; DNA: TGTGCCAGCAGCTTAGATAACTATGGCTACACCTTC; D: -; J: TRBJ1-2; size: few; V: TRBV7-9
CDR3: CASSQVFLAGGGGYEQYF; DNA: TGCGCCAGCAGCCAAGTTTTTCTAGCGGGAGGAGGGGGCTACGAGCAGTACTTC; D: TRBD2; J: TRBJ2-7; size: -; V: TRBV4-1